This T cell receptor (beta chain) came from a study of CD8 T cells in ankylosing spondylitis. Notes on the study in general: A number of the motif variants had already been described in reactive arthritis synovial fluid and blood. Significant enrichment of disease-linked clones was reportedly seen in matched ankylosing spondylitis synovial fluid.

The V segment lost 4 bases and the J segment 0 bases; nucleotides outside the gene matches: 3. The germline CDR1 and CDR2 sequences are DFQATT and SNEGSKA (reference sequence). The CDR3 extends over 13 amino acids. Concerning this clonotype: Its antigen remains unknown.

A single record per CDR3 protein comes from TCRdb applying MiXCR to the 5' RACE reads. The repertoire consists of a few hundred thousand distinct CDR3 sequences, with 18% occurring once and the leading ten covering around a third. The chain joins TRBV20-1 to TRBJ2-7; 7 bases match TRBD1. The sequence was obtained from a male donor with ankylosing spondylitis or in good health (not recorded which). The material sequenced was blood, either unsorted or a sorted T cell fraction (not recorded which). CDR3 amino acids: CSATRTGSYEQYF. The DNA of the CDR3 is TGCAGTGCTACCCGGACAGGCTCCTACGAGCAGTACTTC.